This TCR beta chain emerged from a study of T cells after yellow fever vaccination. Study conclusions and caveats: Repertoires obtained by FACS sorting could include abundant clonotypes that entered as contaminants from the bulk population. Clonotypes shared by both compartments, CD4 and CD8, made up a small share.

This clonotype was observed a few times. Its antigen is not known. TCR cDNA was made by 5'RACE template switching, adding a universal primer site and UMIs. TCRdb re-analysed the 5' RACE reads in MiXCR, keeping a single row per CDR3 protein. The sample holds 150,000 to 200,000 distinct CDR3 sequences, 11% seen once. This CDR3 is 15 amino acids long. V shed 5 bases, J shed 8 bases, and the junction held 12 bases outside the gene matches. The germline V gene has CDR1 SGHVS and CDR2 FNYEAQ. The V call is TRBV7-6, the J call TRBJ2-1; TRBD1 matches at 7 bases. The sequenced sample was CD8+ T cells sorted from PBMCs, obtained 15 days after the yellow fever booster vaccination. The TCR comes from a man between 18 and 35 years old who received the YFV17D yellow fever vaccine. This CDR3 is CASSRKDRLVDEQFF. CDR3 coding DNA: TGTGCCAGCAGCCGAAAGGACAGGCTAGTCGATGAGCAGTTCTTC.